Below are 17 T cell receptor beta chains sequenced from a single sample in a study of T cells after yellow fever vaccination (dated by TCRdb to the late 2010s). Libraries came from 5' RACE. Instrument on record: Illumina HiSeq 2500. TCRdb reran the public reads through fastp at Q25 and MiXCR, keeping productive beta chains. CDR3 protein sequences are deduplicated, and each keeps its most common genes and DNA. The sample includes some 96,000 distinct CDR3 sequences, with over 8% observed a single time. In total, the top ten clones hold about 15% of the sample. Sample treatment or condition, as interpreted from the label and publication: live attenuated yellow fever vaccine strain. The source was CD8+ T cells not binding an NS4B(214-222) dextramer, sorted from PBMCs, collected roughly 15 days after the first yellow fever vaccination. The meaning of the sample's cell subset or site label: NS4B epitope dextramer-negative CD8 T cells. The receptors stem from a man aged 18 to 29 who received the YFV17D yellow fever vaccine.

This clonotype was detected ten times or more. CDR3 region: CASSFPGGGKDGYTF. In DNA, the CDR3 is TGTGCCAGCAGTTTCCCCGGGGGAGGAAAGGATGGCTACACCTTC. This chain links TRBV12-3 or TRBV12-4 with TRBJ1-2; maybe TRBD1 (5 bases). The CDR3 is 15 residues long. V was cut by 3 bases and J by 6 bases, with 17 bases left in between.

V is TRBV6-1 and J is TRBJ1-5; D is unresolved. Germline V lookup: CDR1 MNHNS, CDR2 SASEGT. The V gene lost 4 bases and the J gene lost 2 bases, with 12 bases spanning the gap. The CDR3 is 15 amino acids. CDR3 nucleotide sequence: TGTGCCAGCAGTGGTCAGTCGGTCGGCAATCAGCCCCAGCATTTT. This gives the protein CASSGQSVGNQPQHF.

This clonotype has a handful of counts. V usage is TRBV6-2 or TRBV6-3 and J usage is TRBJ2-1; no clear D gene. CDR1 and CDR2 (germline): MNHEY, SVGEGT. CDR3 size: 14 residues. The germline V and J ends were trimmed by 1 base and 5 bases, with 9 bases remaining between them. The CDR3 sequence: CASSYLRQDNEQFF. In DNA, the CDR3 is TGTGCCAGCAGTTACTTGCGACAAGACAATGAGCAGTTCTTC.

Here the CDR3 DNA reads TGTGCCAGCAGTCCCGGGACAGGGTCCTACAATGAGCAGTTCTTC. This codes for CASSPGTGSYNEQFF. This chain uses TRBV3-1 with TRBJ2-1, with 9 bases fitting TRBD1. Per germline, CDR1 LGHDT and CDR2 YNNKEL (reference sequence). The CDR3 runs 15 residues. The ends lost 6 bases at V and 1 base at J; junction bases unmatched: 4.

This clonotype appeared a few times. The rearrangement links TRBV2 to TRBJ1-1, with a tentative D call TRBD1 (6 bases). This CDR3 comprises 16 residues. The V end lost 5 bases, the J end lost 1 base, and 17 bases lay between the germline ends. The germline gives CDR1 SNHLY, CDR2 FYNNEI. The CDR3 DNA follows: TGTGCCAGCAGTCCACCGGCCGGGGGCGAGAACACTGAAGCTTTCTTT. Amino acid sequence: CASSPPAGGENTEAFF.

The chain is built from TRBV12-3 or TRBV12-4 and TRBJ1-4; 7 nucleotides match TRBD1. CDR3 size: 14 residues. V gave up 6 bases and J gave up 8 bases; unmatched junction bases: 9. The CDR3 here is CASRKTGREEKLFF. CDR3 bases: TGTGCCAGCAGGAAGACAGGGAGAGAGGAAAAACTGTTTTTT.

The genes are TRBV9 and TRBJ2-3; D is ambiguous. The ends were cut back, 3 bases at V and 2 bases at J, with 4 bases in the middle. From germline, CDR1 is SGDLS and CDR2 YYNGEE. The CDR3 runs to 12 residues. This CDR3 reads CASSGVTDTQYF. DNA of the CDR3: TGTGCCAGCAGCGGGGTCACAGATACGCAGTATTTT.

The genes are TRBV27 and TRBJ1-5; TRBD1 matches at 7 bases. The CDR3 spans 14 residues. From germline, CDR1 is MNHEY and CDR2 SMNVEV (reference sequence). V dropped 2 bases and J dropped 3; count of bases not matched to a gene: 1. CDR3 loop: CASSLTGDNQPQHF. The CDR3 DNA sequence: TGTGCCAGCAGTTTAACAGGGGACAATCAGCCCCAGCATTTT.

In its sample, this clonotype was seen many times. V gene TRBV6-2 or TRBV6-3 combines with J gene TRBJ2-7; 7 bases are a match to TRBD1. The CDR3 has 16 amino acids. Per germline, CDR1 MNHEY and CDR2 SVGEGT. Trimming took 0 bases from V and 3 from J; bases not matched to a gene: 8. Here the CDR3 reads CASSYSTARDSYEQYV. The DNA for the CDR3 is TGTGCCAGCAGTTACTCGACGGCCCGGGACAGCTACGAGCAGTACGTC.

The chain links TRBV12-3 or TRBV12-4 to TRBJ2-3, with D perhaps matching TRBD1 (6 bases). The CDR3 is 15 amino acids. Deletions cut 7 bases from V and 0 bases from J, with 14 bases between. The CDR3 protein is CASNRWGPSTDTQYF. CDR3 in DNA: TGTGCCAGCAACCGGTGGGGGCCTAGCACAGATACGCAGTATTTT.

This clonotype came up a few times. The chain joins TRBV28 to TRBJ1-4; D is possibly TRBD1 (5 bases). V was shortened by 3 bases and J by 7 bases, with 12 bases between the two germline ends. CDR1 and CDR2 from the germline V gene are MDHEN and SYDVKM. CDR3 size: 14 residues. The CDR3 DNA is TGTGCCAGCAGTTTCGGCGGGGCAAGTGAAAAACTGTTTTTT. Its translation is CASSFGGASEKLFF.

The chain couples TRBV5-1 to TRBJ2-3, with D possibly matching TRBD2 (5 bases). Trimming removed 0 bases from V and 2 bases from J, with 10 bases in between. This CDR3 is built from 15 residues. Germline-derived CDR1 and CDR2 are SGHRS and YFSETQ. The DNA of the CDR3 is TGCGCCAGCAGCTTGGTTGGAGGCCCCACAGATACGCAGTATTTT. Residues: CASSLVGGPTDTQYF.

The J gene is TRBJ2-3, the V gene TRBV20-1; 8 bases line up with TRBD2. CDR1 and CDR2 (germline): DFQATT, SNEGSKA (reference sequence). The CDR3 sequence is 17 residues long. V lost 3 bases and J lost 0; bases outside the gene matches: 11. CDR3 bases: TGCAGTGCTAGGCGCAGGGCCATAGCGGGAAGCACAGATACGCAGTATTTT. Protein sequence: CSARRRAIAGSTDTQYF.

There are a few counts of this clonotype. This chain links TRBV7-6 with TRBJ1-1, with D hard to call. Trimming removed 4 bases at V and 1 base at J, with 13 bases between. The CDR3 runs 15 residues. The V gene's germline CDR1 is SGHVS and CDR2 FNYEAQ. DNA of the CDR3: TGTGCCAGCAGCTCCCGGTTGGGAGGGAACACTGAAGCTTTCTTT. This encodes CASSSRLGGNTEAFF.

The V call is TRBV7-9, the J call TRBJ2-3, with D unclear. This CDR3 has 16 residues. V was clipped by 3 bases and J by 2 bases, with 15 bases between them. Germline CDR1 and CDR2: SEHNR and FQNEAQ (reference sequence). CDR3 nucleotides: TGTGCCAGCAGCTTCCGGGTGCACGATACCACAGATACGCAGTATTTT. Its translation is CASSFRVHDTTDTQYF.

In its sample, this clonotype was seen a few times. The chain recombines TRBV7-8 with TRBJ2-7; D is possibly TRBD1 (5 bases). The germline V gene has CDR1 SGHVS and CDR2 FQNEAQ. Trimming stripped 4 bases from V and 3 bases from J, with 19 bases between. This CDR3 has 16 amino acids. As DNA, the CDR3 is TGTGCCAGCAGCTCACCAGACAGCTTTTCTTTCTACGAGCAGTACGTC. Translated: CASSSPDSFSFYEQYV.

The CDR3 region has the DNA TGTGCCAGCAGCGTAGTTCCCGGGAGCTCCTACGAGCAGTACTTC. Its translation: CASSVVPGSSYEQYF. The rearrangement joins TRBV9 to TRBJ2-7; D may be TRBD2 (6 bases). CDR1 is SGDLS, CDR2 YYNGEE, per germline. CDR3 length: 15 amino acids. V was cut by 0 bases and J by 0 bases, with 10 bases left in between.